This TCR beta chain was sequenced during a study of yellow fever vaccine responses in identical twins. Findings and caveats of the study: Twins reportedly showed a vaccine T cell response that seemed partly convergent and partly personalized.

TCRdb redid the calling of the RT-PCR reads with MiXCR, one entry per CDR3 protein. This sample carries roughly 17,000 distinct CDR3 sequences, approximately 72% of them seen once, and the ten largest clones take roughly 2.7%. The CDR3 spans 15 residues. CDR1 and CDR2 (germline): SGHVS, FQNEAQ. Trimming removed 1 base from V and 3 bases from J; junction bases left unmatched: 4. A remark on this clonotype: Antigen unknown.

The chain has TRBV7-8 and TRBJ2-3, with 7 bases that match TRBD2. The source material was T cells from blood (PBMCs), unsorted or a sorted subset (not recorded which), sampled before or after yellow fever vaccination (not recorded which). This TCR derives from a woman aged 18-29 years who received the yellow fever vaccine. The CDR3 nucleotides read TGTGCCAGCAGCTTAGGGGGGACTACTACAGATACGCAGTATTTT. Protein: CASSLGGTTTDTQYF. The variable domain in full, with the rest retrieved from reference TRBV7-8 and TRBJ2-3, is GAGVSQSPRYKVAKRGQDVALRCDPISGHVSLFWYQQALGQGPEFLTYFQNEAQLDKSGLPSDRFFAERPEGSVSTLKIQRTQQEDSAVYLCASSLGGTTTDTQYFGPGTRLTVL.